This T cell receptor (beta chain) was sequenced in a study of T cell responses to AZD1222 COVID-19 vaccine. Findings of the study overall: Distributed over spike, vaccine-associated CD4 TCRs predominated at 160-218 and 743-854. White British people made up most donors, females outnumbered males, and clonal diversity was possibly underestimated. A rise in Spike-specific TCR breadth and depth followed two AZD1222 doses.

Produced via immunoSEQ multiplex PCR; TCRdb's table is partial and in-frame only. The table records some 120,000 clones, roughly 87% of them present only once. V was trimmed by 5 bases and J by 4 bases, leaving 16 bases between them. The CDR3 length is 15 residues. Per germline, CDR1 SGHRS and CDR2 YFSETQ. As to this clone: What it binds is not known.

V is TRBV5-1 and J is TRBJ2-1; D is ambiguous. The source is an adult in good health. The sequenced sample was peripheral blood, obtained on day 0 of AZD1222 vaccination. This CDR3 reads CASRGGSGVYNEQFF. As DNA, the CDR3 is TGCGCCAGCAGAGGTGGCAGTGGGGTTTACAATGAGCAGTTCTTC.